Presented here are 30 T cell receptor beta chains from one specimen sequenced in a study of PD-L1 blockade in urothelial cancer. Using immunoSEQ multiplex PCR, the repertoire was profiled, and TCRdb retains in-frame clones only, with some absent. The repertoire has roughly 50,000 clones, around 90% of them found once; the top ten carry 6% to 9%. The sequencing here drew on PBMCs, taken around atezolizumab (anti-PD-L1) treatment. Receptor source: a man between 60 and 70 years old with urothelial cancer.

The chain combines TRBV25-1 with TRBJ2-1; tentatively, D is TRBD1 (6 bases). The germline V gene has CDR1 MGHDK and CDR2 SYGVNS. The germline V and J ends were trimmed by 6 bases and 0 bases, with 12 bases remaining between them. This CDR3 is 15 amino acids long. CDR3 loop: CASRTGLSSYNEQFF. The CDR3 region has the DNA TGTGCCAGCAGGACAGGTTTGAGCTCCTACAATGAGCAGTTCTTC.

The chain couples TRBV18 to TRBJ2-1; D might be TRBD1 (6 bases). The CDR3 totals 15 residues. The V end lost 3 bases, the J end lost 7 bases, and 16 bases lay between the germline ends. The germline gives CDR1 KGHSH, CDR2 LQKENI. The DNA of the CDR3 is TGTGCCAGCTCACCGATTGTACAGGGCAGTAATGAGCAGTTCTTC. Translating gives CASSPIVQGSNEQFF.

The CDR3 DNA is TGTGCCAGCAGTACGGGTCAAGGTGGTAGTTCAGTCTATGGCTACACCTTC. It encodes CASSTGQGGSSVYGYTF. This chain uses TRBV27 with TRBJ1-2, with D uncertain. Per the germline V gene, CDR1 is MNHEY and CDR2 is SMNVEV (reference sequence). Between the trimmed V and J ends, which lost 5 bases and 4 bases, there was a span of 23 bases. The CDR3 totals 17 residues.

In this sample, this clone turned up once. This chain joins TRBV27 and TRBJ2-7, with TRBD1 matching 7 bases. CDR3 length: 14 residues. The trim removed 4 bases at V and 4 bases at J, leaving 7 bases unmatched. Germline V gene lookup returns CDR1 MNHEY and CDR2 SMNVEV (reference sequence). The CDR3 coding sequence is TGTGCCAGCAGTTCCACCGGGACAGTGTACGAGCAGTACTTC. Protein sequence: CASSSTGTVYEQYF.

V usage is TRBV7-3 and J usage is TRBJ2-1; 12 nucleotides align to TRBD2. CDR3 size: 15 residues. Germline V gives CDR1 SGHTA, CDR2 FQGTGA. J was trimmed by 10 bases and V by 5 bases; bases with no gene match: 9. CDR3 in DNA: TGTGCCAGCAGCCGTCTAGCGGGGGGGCCGTGGGAGCAGTTCTTC. It encodes CASSRLAGGPWEQFF.

V is TRBV7-2 and J is TRBJ1-6, with 11 bases aligning to TRBD1. V shed 5 bases and J 10 bases; nucleotides not matched to a gene: 7. The CDR3 has 15 amino acids. Germline CDR1 is SGHTA and CDR2 is FQGNSA. The CDR3 DNA reads as TGTGCCAGCAGCAGCGGACAGGGGGCATGGTCACCCCTCCACTTT. It is translated as CASSSGQGAWSPLHF.

The gene calls are TRBV4-1 and TRBJ2-5, with D tentatively TRBD2 (6 bases). V gave up 0 bases and J gave up 2 bases, with 10 bases separating them. The germline V gene has CDR1 MGHRA and CDR2 YSYEKL. This CDR3 is 15 amino acids long. CDR3 bases: TGCGCCAGCAGCCAAGATACGGGGGAACAAGAGACCCAGTACTTC. Its protein product is CASSQDTGEQETQYF.

This chain uses TRBV9 with TRBJ2-1; 8 bases align to TRBD1. The V segment lost 2 bases and the J segment 7 bases; nucleotides outside the gene matches: 8. Germline V gene data show CDR1 as SGDLS and CDR2 as YYNGEE. The CDR3 extends over 15 amino acids. The CDR3 sequence is CASSVAPGTGNEQFF. The CDR3 coding sequence is TGTGCCAGCAGCGTGGCCCCCGGGACAGGTAATGAGCAGTTCTTC.

This rearrangement joins TRBV7-2 to TRBJ2-3; TRBD1 is a possible D gene (5 bases). CDR1 is SGHTA and CDR2 is FQGNSA in the germline V gene. The CDR3 extends over 15 amino acids. V lost 7 bases and J 0 bases, leaving 14 bases between the germline ends. In DNA, the CDR3 is TGTGCCAGCACCACCAGGGTTACTAGCACAGATACGCAGTATTTT. Its protein is CASTTRVTSTDTQYF. Full variable domain (remainder filled in from reference TRBV7-2 and TRBJ2-3): GAGVSQSPSNKVTEKGKDVELRCDPISGHTALYWYRQSLGQGLEFLIYFQGNSAPDKSGLPSDRFSAERTGGSVSTLTIQRTQQEDSAVYLCASTTRVTSTDTQYFGPGTRLTVL.

V is TRBV5-4 and J is TRBJ2-1; TRBD2 matches 16 bases. V was clipped by 3 bases and J by 4 bases; unmatched bases: 4. There are 17 residues in the CDR3. Germline lookup yields CDR1 SGHNT and CDR2 YYREEE (reference sequence). The CDR3 spells CASSSGTSGGAYNEQFF. In nucleotides, the CDR3 is TGTGCCAGCAGCTCCGGGACTAGCGGGGGGGCGTACAATGAGCAGTTCTTC.

The V gene is TRBV12-5, the J gene TRBJ2-5; D is perhaps TRBD2 (5 bases). Germline-derived CDR1 and CDR2 are LGHNT and FRNRAP. The length of the CDR3 is 17 residues. V was cut by 0 bases and J by 1 base, with 15 bases left in between. The CDR3 sequence is CASGLVGRGSAQETQYF. Here the CDR3 DNA reads TGTGCTAGTGGTTTGGTAGGGAGAGGGAGCGCCCAAGAGACCCAGTACTTC.

In its sample, this clone was seen once. This chain links TRBV27 with TRBJ2-7, with TRBD1 matching over 10 bases. This CDR3 has 16 amino acids. Germline V gene lookup returns CDR1 MNHEY and CDR2 SMNVEV (reference sequence). The V segment lost 4 bases and the J segment 1 base; nucleotides outside the gene matches: 7. In DNA, the CDR3 is TGTGCCAGCAGTTATAGGGGGACAGGGGTTTCCTACGAGCAGTACTTC. This codes for CASSYRGTGVSYEQYF.

This chain uses TRBV21-1 with TRBJ1-4. TRBV21-1 is termed a pseudogene. CDR3 length: 15 residues. DNA for the CDR3: TGTGCCAGCAGCAAAGCGCTAGAAACTAATGAAAAACTGTTTTTT. Its translation: CASSKALETNEKLFF.

The CDR3 loop is CAWSAGGQRLEQPQHF. The CDR3 DNA reads as TGTGCCTGGAGTGCAGGAGGACAGCGGTTGGAGCAGCCCCAGCATTTT. This chain links TRBV30 with TRBJ1-5, with D perhaps matching TRBD1 (6 bases). The CDR3 runs 16 residues. Between the trimmed V and J ends, which lost 1 base and 7 bases, there was a span of 20 bases. Germline V gives CDR1 GTSNPN, CDR2 SVGIG (reference sequence). Full variable domain (outside the CDR3, taken from reference TRBV30 and TRBJ1-5): SQTIHQWPATLVQPVGSPLSLECTVEGTSNPNLYWYRQAAGRGLQLLFYSVGIGQISSEVPQNLSASRPQDRQFILSSKKLLLSDSGFYLCAWSAGGQRLEQPQHFGDGTRLSIL.

The rearrangement links TRBV18 to TRBJ2-7, with 8 nucleotides matching TRBD1. The CDR3 covers 17 residues. From germline, CDR1 is KGHSH and CDR2 LQKENI. V dropped 3 bases and J dropped 4; count of bases not matched to a gene: 14. The CDR3 protein is CASSPTLEGDRWYEQYF. CDR3 DNA sequence: TGTGCCAGCTCACCGACCTTGGAAGGGGACAGGTGGTACGAGCAGTACTTC.

The chain employs TRBV18 and TRBJ2-1; TRBD2 matches at 9 bases. The V and J ends lost 2 bases and 3 bases, in that order; junction bases with no gene match: 2. Germline V lookup: CDR1 KGHSH, CDR2 LQKENI. The CDR3 loop spans 15 amino acids. CDR3 nucleotides: TGTGCCAGCTCACCATATAGCGGGAGCTACAATGAGCAGTTCTTC. Translating gives CASSPYSGSYNEQFF.

V gene TRBV7-2 combines with J gene TRBJ2-1; 10 nucleotides match TRBD2. CDR1 is SGHTA, CDR2 FQGNSA, per germline. Trimming at V came to 6 bases and at J to 6 bases, leaving 11 bases not matched to a gene. The CDR3 runs to 16 residues. The CDR3 DNA follows: TGTGCCAGCAGGAAGAGCGGGGGGGCCGTTGTCAATGAGCAGTTCTTC. Its translation: CASRKSGGAVVNEQFF.

The gene calls are TRBV19 and TRBJ2-3; D is ambiguous. CDR3 length equals 15 residues. Looked up from germline, CDR1 is LNHDA and CDR2 is SQIVND (reference sequence). V lost 2 bases and J 1 base, leaving 10 bases between the germline ends. The CDR3 DNA sequence: TGTGCCAGTAGTATAAAAGCGCGAGGCACAGATACGCAGTATTTT. The encoded protein is CASSIKARGTDTQYF.

This chain joins TRBV18 and TRBJ2-7; D uncertain. Germline loops: CDR1 KGHSH, CDR2 LQKENI. CDR3 size: 13 residues. Between the trimmed V and J ends, which lost 5 bases and 3 bases, there was a span of 11 bases. CDR3 sequence reads: CASSENRNYEQYF. The CDR3 region has the DNA TGTGCCAGCTCAGAGAACAGAAACTACGAGCAGTACTTC.

The rearrangement joins TRBV2 to TRBJ1-5, with 10 bases identical to TRBD1. The germline V gene encodes CDR1 SNHLY and CDR2 FYNNEI. The CDR3 is 15 amino acids. The V gene end was trimmed by 6 bases and the J gene end by 6 bases; junction bases not matched to a gene: 8. The CDR3 here is CASSVDRGRTQPQHF. In DNA, the CDR3 is TGTGCCAGCAGCGTAGACAGGGGGCGCACTCAGCCCCAGCATTTT.

The chain joins TRBV4-1 to TRBJ2-5, with 8 bases that match TRBD2. V gave up 0 bases and J gave up 2 bases; unmatched junction bases: 5. CDR3 length: 16 amino acids. Germline CDR1 reads MGHRA; CDR2 reads YSYEKL. CDR3 region: CASSQDRAGGQETQYF. CDR3 coding DNA: TGCGCCAGCAGCCAAGATCGGGCGGGAGGACAAGAGACCCAGTACTTC.

In its sample, this clone was seen a few times. The chain combines TRBV28 with TRBJ1-1, with no clear D. V lost 9 bases and J lost 1, with 18 bases in between. This CDR3 is 15 amino acids long. CDR1 and CDR2 from the germline V gene are MDHEN and SYDVKM. CDR3 in DNA: TGTGCCAGTGGTGCCCCGGGGAGTAGGAACACTGAAGCTTTCTTT. Encoded protein: CASGAPGSRNTEAFF.

The gene calls are TRBV11-3 and TRBJ2-7, with D tentatively TRBD1 (5 bases). Germline V gene data show CDR1 as SGHNT and CDR2 as YENEEA. Deletions cut 1 base from V and 3 bases from J, with 10 bases between. The CDR3 is 14 amino acids. CDR3 in amino acids: CASSLARQGYEQYF. CDR3 nucleotide sequence: TGTGCCAGCAGCTTAGCCCGGCAGGGCTACGAGCAGTACTTC.

V usage is TRBV7-9 and J usage is TRBJ2-1; 12 nucleotides align to TRBD2. The length of the CDR3 is 14 residues. The trim removed 5 bases at V and 12 bases at J, leaving 8 bases unmatched. The germline V gene encodes CDR1 SEHNR and CDR2 FQNEAQ (reference sequence). The CDR3 DNA reads TGTGCCAGCAGCCCGAGACTAGCGGGGGATGGGCAGTTCTTC. The encoded protein is CASSPRLAGDGQFF.

The chain combines TRBV2 with TRBJ1-5; D perhaps matches TRBD1 (5 bases). V was pared by 3 bases and J by 2 bases, with 8 bases between. Germline values: CDR1 SNHLY, CDR2 FYNNEI. The CDR3 loop spans 14 amino acids. The DNA of the CDR3 is TGTGCCAGCAGTGAGGGAGGGGGCAATCAGCCCCAGCATTTT. This sequence encodes CASSEGGGNQPQHF. Full variable domain (remainder filled in from reference TRBV2 and TRBJ1-5): EPEVTQTPSHQVTQMGQEVILRCVPISNHLYFYWYRQILGQKVEFLVSFYNNEISEKSEIFDDQFSVERPDGSNFTLKIRSTKLEDSAMYFCASSEGGGNQPQHFGDGTRLSIL.

This chain uses TRBV5-1 with TRBJ2-2; D is unclear. The V gene's germline CDR1 is SGHRS and CDR2 YFSETQ. V lost 4 bases and J 0 bases, leaving 10 bases between the germline ends. The CDR3 sequence is 15 residues long. In nucleotides, the CDR3 is TGCGCCAGCAGCCTTTCTCCCCCGAACACCGGGGAGCTGTTTTTT. It encodes CASSLSPPNTGELFF.

The rearrangement joins TRBV10-3 to TRBJ2-5; D is possibly TRBD2 (6 bases). The CDR3 sequence is 13 residues long. V lost 3 bases to trimming and J lost 4 bases, with 9 bases between them. Germline lookup yields CDR1 ENHRY and CDR2 SYGVKD. The CDR3 spells CAISEVGRETQYF. The DNA for the CDR3 is TGTGCCATCAGTGAAGTCGGGAGAGAGACCCAGTACTTC.

The rearrangement links TRBV27 to TRBJ1-5; D not resolved. V shed 1 base and J shed 1 base, with 8 bases lying between them. The CDR3 has 15 amino acids. The germline V gene encodes CDR1 MNHEY and CDR2 SMNVEV (reference sequence). The CDR3 DNA is TGTGCCAGCAGTTTATACGGGGTCAGCAATCAGCCCCAGCATTTT. Translated: CASSLYGVSNQPQHF.

The gene calls are TRBV5-6 and TRBJ1-4, with D maybe TRBD1 (5 bases). Trimming shortened V by 4 bases and J by 4 bases, and 14 bases separated the two germline ends. Per germline, CDR1 SGHDT and CDR2 YYEEEE. CDR3 size: 15 residues. The CDR3 here is CASSRRQTYNEKLFF. DNA for the CDR3: TGTGCCAGCAGCAGACGACAGACTTATAATGAAAAACTGTTTTTT.

This clone was observed a single time. J is TRBJ2-5 and V is TRBV7-2; D perhaps matches TRBD2 (5 bases). The CDR3 length is 14 residues. CDR1 and CDR2 (germline): SGHTA, FQGNSA. Trimming removed 1 base from V and 2 bases from J, with 8 bases in between. CDR3 sequence (DNA): TGTGCCAGCAGCTTAGGGGGAGCTCAAGAGACCCAGTACTTC. It yields the protein CASSLGGAQETQYF.